The 7 T cell receptor beta chains below all came from one sample that was sequenced in a study of blood T cell repertoires in COVID-19. This table comes from immunoSEQ multiplex PCR, and its TCRdb copy is limited to in-frame clones, with some not included. The data hold 160,000 or so clones, with more than 85% observed a single time. The sequencing input was peripheral blood. The receptors originated from a woman aged 60-75 years with COVID-19, enrolled during active disease.

This sequence joins TRBV4-1 and TRBJ1-2; TRBD1 might be the D (5 bases). The germline V gene encodes CDR1 MGHRA and CDR2 YSYEKL. The length of the CDR3 is 15 residues. V dropped 1 base and J dropped 8 bases, with 17 bases sitting between them. The CDR3 nucleotides are TGCGCCAGCAGCCAAGCTGGGGCAGGGCGAGAAGGCTACACCTTC. This gives the protein CASSQAGAGREGYTF.

The V call is TRBV18, the J call TRBJ2-3; the D gene is possibly TRBD1 (6 bases). The CDR3 consists of 15 residues. Germline V gene sequence: CDR1 KGHSH, CDR2 LQKENI. Trimming took 1 base from V and 1 from J, leaving 9 bases between them. As DNA, the CDR3 is TGTGCCAGCTCACCACAGCGACAGGGCACAGATACGCAGTATTTT. It yields the protein CASSPQRQGTDTQYF.

This clone was observed a single time. The chain uses TRBV19 and TRBJ1-2, with a tentative D call TRBD1 (6 bases). Trimming left V 6 bases short and J 6 bases short, with 14 bases between. This CDR3 comprises 13 residues. Germline lookup yields CDR1 LNHDA and CDR2 SQIVND (reference sequence). CDR3 in amino acids: CASRFRGADGYTF. The CDR3 nucleotides read TGTGCCAGTAGATTTCGGGGGGCAGATGGCTACACCTTC.

This rearrangement joins TRBV7-8 to TRBJ1-1, with D perhaps TRBD1 (6 bases). The CDR3 consists of 16 residues. Looked up from germline, CDR1 is SGHVS and CDR2 is FQNEAQ. Trimming cost V 5 bases and J 10 bases, with 26 bases left between them. The CDR3 DNA follows: TGTGCCAGCAGCGGACGGGGGGATCAGGGGCCGGGTCGAGCTTTCTTT. It yields the protein CASSGRGDQGPGRAFF. Together with reference TRBV7-8 and TRBJ1-1, the CDR3 gives the full variable domain: GAGVSQSPRYKVAKRGQDVALRCDPISGHVSLFWYQQALGQGPEFLTYFQNEAQLDKSGLPSDRFFAERPEGSVSTLKIQRTQQEDSAVYLCASSGRGDQGPGRAFFGQGTRLTVV.

The CDR3 protein is CASSTDSYGYTF. CDR3 in DNA: TGTGCCAGCAGCACCGACAGCTATGGCTACACCTTC. V usage is TRBV9 and J usage is TRBJ1-2; TRBD1 might be the D (5 bases). Trimming stripped 4 bases from V and 4 bases from J, with 8 bases between. Germline CDR1 SGDLS, CDR2 YYNGEE. The CDR3 covers 12 residues.

The chain is built from TRBV7-2 and TRBJ1-2; D might be TRBD1 (6 bases). The CDR3 is made up of 16 amino acids. The V gene's germline CDR1 is SGHTA and CDR2 FQGNSA. Trimming shortened V by 1 base and J by 8 bases, and 20 bases separated the two germline ends. The CDR3 is CASSLGGGSGGKGYTF. The CDR3 DNA follows: TGTGCCAGCAGCTTAGGTGGTGGGTCGGGGGGCAAGGGCTACACCTTC.

The chain links TRBV9 to TRBJ2-1; no firm D call. The V end was cut by 3 bases, the J end by 1 base, with 11 bases between. There are 15 residues in the CDR3. Germline V gives CDR1 SGDLS, CDR2 YYNGEE. CDR3 loop: CASSDGTVSYNEQFF. In nucleotides, the CDR3 is TGTGCCAGCAGCGACGGAACAGTTTCCTACAATGAGCAGTTCTTC.